This TCR beta chain came from a study of CD8+ T cells in alopecia areata. General study findings and limits: Sequence data from scalp samples additionally include resident alphabeta T cells of normal skin. Although TCR sharing was seen in mice, sharing across patients was less clear, possibly for HLA-related reasons. An increase in clonality over normal scalp was evident in lesional scalp, especially alopecia totalis/universalis.

Separation by sorting yielded CD4+ and CD8+ T cells from PBMCs. In each case, RNA was isolated and then reverse transcribed into cDNA as the sequencing template. The assay was immunoSEQ multiplex PCR, and TCRdb's table has in-frame clones only and misses some. The profile shows 98,000 or so clones, 59% of them singletons. CDR3 length equals 13 residues. Trimming pared 0 bases from V and 8 bases from J, leaving 11 bases between. Per germline, CDR1 SGHRS and CDR2 YFSETQ. The table lists this clone with a count of one. The antigen remains undetermined. The origin of this receptor is a human donor in good health. The sequenced material came from CD8+ T cells sorted from blood. This chain links TRBV5-1 with TRBJ1-2; perhaps TRBD1 as D (6 bases). The CDR3 coding sequence is TGCGCCAGCAGCTTGGGACAGGCCACCGGCTACACCTTC. This encodes CASSLGQATGYTF.